The present TCR beta chain was sequenced within a study of blood T cell repertoires in COVID-19. TCRdb's table, derived via immunoSEQ multiplex PCR, lists solely in-frame clones and lacks some. The repertoire holds under 110,000 clones, less than 85% seen once, with 1.5% to 2% in the top ten. The TCR comes from an older woman with active or convalescent COVID-19. Material: peripheral blood.

The CDR3 DNA is TGTGCCAGTACCGGGGACAGGGGGTCTCGAGCAACTAATGAAAAACTGTTTTTT. Amino acid sequence: CASTGDRGSRATNEKLFF. J is TRBJ1-4 and V is TRBV19; 11 positions agree with TRBD1. After removal of 7 bases from V and 0 bases from J, the junction contained 10 bases not matched to a gene. This CDR3 spans 18 amino acids. The germline V gene encodes CDR1 LNHDA and CDR2 SQIVND (reference sequence).